This T cell receptor (beta chain) was profiled in a study of early T cells in non-severe SARS-CoV-2 infection. In the study overall: With bulk RNA from unsorted whole blood as input, sequencing yielded unpaired chains.

With 2 bases removed from V and 0 bases from J, the gap between germline ends came to 10 bases. This CDR3 is 16 amino acids long. CDR1 is SEHNR and CDR2 is FQNEAQ in the germline V gene (reference sequence). Unique molecular identifiers (one per individual cDNA molecule) were attached. Each CDR3 protein is one row after TCRdb ran MiXCR on the 5' RACE reads. The sample lists tens of thousands of distinct CDR3 sequences, more than 12% seen once, with around 5.8% in the top ten. The sequence derives from an adult who was a healthcare worker with PCR-confirmed SARS-CoV-2 infection or an uninfected control (not recorded which). The sequenced material came from whole blood. J is TRBJ2-2 and V is TRBV7-9; D may be TRBD1 (6 bases). CDR3 sequence (DNA): TGTGCCAGCAGCTTAAAGGGACATCCGAACACCGGGGAGCTGTTTTTT. Protein sequence: CASSLKGHPNTGELFF.